This TCR beta chain was captured in a study of CXCR3-negative and CXCR3-positive naive CD8 T cells. Per germline, CDR1 SGHRS and CDR2 YFSETQ. The CDR3 has 14 amino acids. The TRB cDNA libraries were prepared by 5' RACE with UMI labels. From the 5' RACE reads, TCRdb lists one entry per CDR3 protein and no DNA. The repertoire shows about 92,000 distinct CDR3 sequences; the top ten hold approximately 1.7%. Sorting yielded triplicates of around 300,000 cells for each CD8+ T cell subset. What was sequenced was naive CXCR3- CD8+ T cells from blood. Regarding subset: CD45RO-CCR7+CD27+CD95- naive CD8+ T cells lacking CXCR3 (TNR3-). This clonotype originated in a human donor in good health. Some clones in this sample may be carry-over from other donors' samples. The chain combines TRBV5-1 with TRBJ2-7; TCRdb returns TRBD1, unconfirmable since there is no DNA. CDR3 sequence reads: CASSPDGTVYEQYF.